The 3 T cell receptor beta chains below all came from one sample that was sequenced in a study of blood T cell repertoires in COVID-19. The method was immunoSEQ multiplex PCR; TCRdb's version includes in-frame clones alone and lacks a portion of them. The sample shows more than 200,000 clones, around nine tenths of them seen only once. Sequenced sample: peripheral blood. Receptors originate from a woman aged 60-75 years with COVID-19, enrolled during active disease.

The chain combines TRBV10-3 with TRBJ1-1, with D possibly being TRBD1 (6 bases). Germline V gene lookup returns CDR1 ENHRY and CDR2 SYGVKD. V was trimmed by 4 bases and J by 2 bases, leaving 14 bases between them. CDR3 length equals 15 residues. The CDR3 reads CAISVRGGPNTEAFF. CDR3 nucleotides: TGTGCCATCAGTGTCCGGGGGGGCCCAAACACTGAAGCTTTCTTT.

This sequence joins TRBV3-1 (or the pseudogene TRBV3-2) and TRBJ2-3; D not resolved. From germline, CDR1 is LGHDT and CDR2 YNNKEL (reference sequence). V dropped 0 bases and J dropped 4 bases, with 8 bases sitting between them. The CDR3 totals 14 residues. The CDR3 sequence is CASSQDLVADTQYF. The CDR3 DNA follows: TGTGCCAGCAGCCAAGATTTAGTGGCAGATACGCAGTATTTT.

In this sample, this clone turned up many times. V and J are TRBV4-1 and TRBJ1-2; possible D gene TRBD1, 5 bases. This CDR3 has 14 residues. Per the germline V gene, CDR1 is MGHRA and CDR2 is YSYEKL. V was trimmed by 1 base and J by 5 bases, leaving 11 bases between them. The CDR3, as DNA: TGCGCCAGCAGCCAAGGGGGCAGTCGGTATGGCTACACCTTC. Its protein product is CASSQGGSRYGYTF.